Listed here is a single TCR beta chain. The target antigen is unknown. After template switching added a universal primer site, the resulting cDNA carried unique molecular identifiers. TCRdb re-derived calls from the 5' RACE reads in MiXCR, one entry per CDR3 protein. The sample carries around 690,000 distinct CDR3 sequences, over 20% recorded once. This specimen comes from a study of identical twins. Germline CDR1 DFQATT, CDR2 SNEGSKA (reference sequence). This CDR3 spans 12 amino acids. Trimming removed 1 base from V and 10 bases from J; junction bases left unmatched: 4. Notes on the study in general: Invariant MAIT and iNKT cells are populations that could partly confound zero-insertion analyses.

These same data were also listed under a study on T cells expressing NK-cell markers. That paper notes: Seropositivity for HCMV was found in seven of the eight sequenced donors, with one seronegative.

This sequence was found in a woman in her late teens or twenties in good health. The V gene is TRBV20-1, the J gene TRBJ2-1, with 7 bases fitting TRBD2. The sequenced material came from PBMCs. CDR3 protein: CSARGEGNEQFF. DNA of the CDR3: TGCAGTGCTAGAGGGGAGGGAAACGAGCAGTTCTTC.